This entry lists 30 T cell receptor beta chains sequenced from one sample in a study of beta chain features in type 1 diabetes. Study-wide results and caveats: TCRB CDR3s from Type 1 diabetes patients were moderately but significantly shorter in all four CD4+ subsets.

Expressed TCRB transcripts were sequenced because the isolated RNA had all been reverse transcribed beforehand. Clones were sequenced by immunoSEQ multiplex PCR, and TCRdb holds only the in-frame ones, with some missing. The table includes 350,000 to 450,000 clones, roughly an eighth detected once. No cognate antigen is known for these TCRs. The sequencing sample was made of naive CD4+ T cells from blood. Receptor source: a woman between 18 and 29 years old with type 1 diabetes.

The table lists this clone with a few counts. V gene TRBV6-6 combines with J gene TRBJ2-3, with a possible D match to TRBD2 (6 bases). Germline loops: CDR1 MNHNY, CDR2 SVGAGI (reference sequence). V was cut by 0 bases and J by 15 bases, with 16 bases left in between. The CDR3 is 13 residues long. The DNA for the CDR3 is TGTGCCAGCAGTTACTCTGCGCGGGGAGATGGATATTTT. Translated, it gives CASSYSARGDGYF.

V is TRBV7-2 and J is TRBJ1-1; D is uncertain. The CDR3 loop spans 13 amino acids. The germline V and J ends were trimmed by 5 bases and 5 bases, with 12 bases remaining between them. Germline V lookup: CDR1 SGHTA, CDR2 FQGNSA. This CDR3 is CASSNSLRTEAFF. The CDR3 nucleotides read TGTGCCAGCAGCAACTCACTTAGAACTGAAGCTTTCTTT.

This chain joins TRBV7-9 and TRBJ2-1, with unresolved D. V was trimmed by 5 bases and J by 13 bases, leaving 12 bases between them. Germline assignment: CDR1 SEHNR and CDR2 FQNEAQ (reference sequence). This CDR3 is 11 amino acids long. The CDR3 nucleotides read TGTGCCAGCAGCACCCCCCGGTCCCAGTTCTTC. It translates to CASSTPRSQFF. Variable domain in full (rest from reference TRBV7-9 and TRBJ2-1): DTGVSQNPRHKITKRGQNVTFRCDPISEHNRLYWYRQTLGQGPEFLTYFQNEAQLEKSRLLSDRFSAERPKGSFSTLEIQRTEQGDSAMYLCASSTPRSQFFGPGTRLTVL.

This clone was counted only a few times. The gene calls are TRBV7-2 and TRBJ2-7; 7 bases map to TRBD2. The germline V gene encodes CDR1 SGHTA and CDR2 FQGNSA. This CDR3 contains 15 residues. V trimming: 1 base; J trimming: 4 bases; junction bases outside the gene matches: 7. The DNA for the CDR3 is TGTGCCAGCAGCTTAGGGGAGGGACCGGGGTACGAGCAGTACTTC. Amino acids: CASSLGEGPGYEQYF. Complete variable domain (other parts from reference TRBV7-2 and TRBJ2-7): GAGVSQSPSNKVTEKGKDVELRCDPISGHTALYWYRQSLGQGLEFLIYFQGNSAPDKSGLPSDRFSAERTGGSVSTLTIQRTQQEDSAVYLCASSLGEGPGYEQYFGPGTRLTVT.

This clone was counted a few times. The chain recombines TRBV11-3 with TRBJ1-2; D gene ambiguous. The CDR3 loop spans 14 amino acids. V gave up 1 base and J gave up 9 bases, with 15 bases separating them. The germline V gene encodes CDR1 SGHNT and CDR2 YENEEA. CDR3 nucleotides: TGTGCCAGCAGCTTAGTGCCGGAGATAAGGAGCTACACCTTC. Translated: CASSLVPEIRSYTF.

This clone occurred a few times. V and J are TRBV6-6 and TRBJ2-5; D unclear. Germline V gives CDR1 MNHNY, CDR2 SVGAGI (reference sequence). V gave up 0 bases and J gave up 9 bases, with 11 bases separating them. This CDR3 region has 13 residues. The CDR3 is CASSYSELQAQYF. The CDR3 region has the DNA TGTGCCAGCAGTTACTCCGAACTTCAGGCCCAGTACTTC.

This clone was detected only a few times. The CDR3: CASSLKPDILGSGTEAFF. The CDR3 DNA reads as TGTGCCAGCAGCTTGAAACCGGATATTCTAGGTTCGGGAACTGAAGCTTTCTTT. The chain combines TRBV5-4 with TRBJ1-1; no definite D call. V was shortened by 1 base and J by 5 bases, with 24 bases between the two germline ends. This CDR3 region has 18 residues. Germline assignment: CDR1 SGHNT and CDR2 YYREEE (reference sequence).

This clone has more than one count but fewer than ten. The gene calls are TRBV25-1 and TRBJ2-7; no clear D. Germline V gene sequence: CDR1 MGHDK, CDR2 SYGVNS. The CDR3 consists of 13 residues. V gave up 0 bases and J gave up 3 bases, with 6 bases separating them. The CDR3 sequence is CASSEYQDYEQYF. CDR3 coding DNA: TGTGCCAGCAGTGAATATCAGGACTACGAGCAGTACTTC.

This clone was picked up a small number of times. The V call is TRBV5-1, the J call TRBJ2-1; D is uncertain. From germline, CDR1 is SGHRS and CDR2 YFSETQ. The V gene lost 0 bases and the J gene lost 9 bases, with 16 bases spanning the gap. The CDR3 loop spans 15 amino acids. CDR3 region: CASSLAGLEGSEQFF. The DNA for the CDR3 is TGCGCCAGCAGCTTGGCTGGGCTTGAAGGCAGTGAGCAGTTCTTC.

The V and J genes are TRBV19 and TRBJ1-6; tentatively, D is TRBD1 (6 bases). With 7 bases removed from V and 6 bases from J, the gap between germline ends came to 13 bases. CDR1 LNHDA and CDR2 SQIVND come from the germline V gene (reference sequence). CDR3 length: 14 amino acids. CDR3 residues: CASTLDSRNSPLHF. The CDR3 bases are TGTGCCAGTACTTTGGACAGCCGTAATTCACCCCTCCACTTT. Based on the CDR3 plus reference TRBV19 and TRBJ1-6, the full variable domain is DGGITQSPKYLFRKEGQNVTLSCEQNLNHDAMYWYRQDPGQGLRLIYYSQIVNDFQKGDIAEGYSVSREKKESFPLTVTSAQKNPTAFYLCASTLDSRNSPLHFGNGTRLTVT.

This clone was seen a handful of times. This sequence joins TRBV14 and TRBJ2-1, with 7 bases lining up with TRBD1. The CDR3 has 14 residues. With 4 bases clipped from V and 7 bases from J, the junction kept 7 bases outside the gene matches. Germline loops: CDR1 SGHDN, CDR2 FVKESK. The CDR3 region is CASSPRQGLNEQFF. CDR3 in DNA: TGTGCCAGCAGCCCCCGACAGGGTTTGAATGAGCAGTTCTTC.

This clone was counted only a few times. The chain links TRBV7-2 to TRBJ2-6, with TRBD1 matching 9 bases. The CDR3 covers 19 residues. Germline V gene data show CDR1 as SGHTA and CDR2 as FQGNSA. V lost 0 bases and J lost 0; bases outside the gene matches: 6. The CDR3: CASSLAGTGFLSGANVLTF. For the CDR3, the DNA is TGTGCCAGCAGCTTAGCCGGGACAGGGTTCCTCTCTGGGGCCAACGTCCTGACTTTC.

V gene TRBV5-4 combines with J gene TRBJ2-1; unclear D gene. Germline CDR1 reads SGHNT; CDR2 reads YYREEE (reference sequence). V lost 6 bases and J lost 4, with 8 bases in between. The CDR3 totals 12 residues. The CDR3 sequence: CASISKYNEQFF. The DNA of the CDR3 is TGTGCCAGCATCAGTAAGTACAATGAGCAGTTCTTC.

The chain links TRBV11-3 to TRBJ2-3; D not certain. This CDR3 has 15 amino acids. Trimming stripped 2 bases from V and 4 bases from J, with 13 bases between. From germline, CDR1 is SGHNT and CDR2 YENEEA. In DNA, the CDR3 is TGTGCCAGCAGCTTAAGCATCGCGGTCCCAGATACGCAGTATTTT. Encoded protein: CASSLSIAVPDTQYF.

This chain links TRBV28 with TRBJ2-3; D may be TRBD1 (6 bases). The V and J ends lost 3 bases and 7 bases respectively, with 11 bases between them. The CDR3 length is 13 residues. CDR1 is MDHEN, CDR2 SYDVKM, per germline. The CDR3 loop reads CASSLGDKYTQYF. DNA of the CDR3: TGTGCCAGCAGTTTGGGGGACAAATATACGCAGTATTTT.

The chain carries TRBV14 and TRBJ2-5; no clear D gene. The CDR3 consists of 12 residues. The ends were cut back, 3 bases at V and 2 bases at J, with 4 bases in the middle. CDR1 is SGHDN and CDR2 is FVKESK in the germline V gene. The CDR3 spells CASSQRQETQYF. CDR3 nucleotide sequence: TGTGCCAGCAGCCAGAGGCAAGAGACCCAGTACTTC.

The gene calls are TRBV28 and TRBJ2-7; TRBD1 aligns across 9 bases. Germline V CDR1 and CDR2: MDHEN, SYDVKM. The CDR3 runs to 15 residues. V lost 5 bases to trimming and J lost 5 bases; unmatched junction nucleotides: 10. The CDR3 loop is CASSESGTGTHEQYF. CDR3 DNA sequence: TGTGCCAGCAGTGAATCCGGGACAGGGACCCACGAGCAGTACTTC.

This clone has more than one count but fewer than ten. J is TRBJ2-1 and V is TRBV29-1; TRBD2 matches at 8 bases. The J segment lost 5 bases and the V segment lost 4 bases, leaving 7 bases of the junction unmatched. The CDR3 totals 14 residues. Germline lookup yields CDR1 SQVTM and CDR2 ANQGSEA. This CDR3 is CSVAGGGYHNEQFF. The DNA for the CDR3 is TGCAGCGTTGCGGGGGGGGGCTACCACAATGAGCAGTTCTTC.

This clone has just a few counts. The CDR3: CASSGLRNTGELFF. In nucleotides, the CDR3 is TGTGCCAGCAGTGGGCTCAGAAACACCGGGGAGCTGTTTTTT. J is TRBJ2-2 and V is TRBV2; D is undetermined. Trimming left V 4 bases short and J 2 bases short, with 8 bases between. CDR1 is SNHLY, CDR2 FYNNEI, per germline. CDR3 length equals 14 residues.

This rearrangement joins TRBV5-1 to TRBJ1-1, with 7 positions matching TRBD1. V was clipped by 3 bases and J by 3 bases; unmatched bases: 11. Germline V gene data show CDR1 as SGHRS and CDR2 as YFSETQ. This CDR3 region has 16 residues. In nucleotides, the CDR3 is TGCGCCAGCAGCTCGGACCTACAGGGGTGGGACACTGAAGCTTTCTTT. Its translation: CASSSDLQGWDTEAFF.

The V and J genes are TRBV28 and TRBJ2-7; D is possibly TRBD1 (6 bases). Germline lookup yields CDR1 MDHEN and CDR2 SYDVKM. This CDR3 has 14 amino acids. V was pared by 3 bases and J by 0 bases, with 9 bases between. The CDR3 coding sequence is TGTGCCAGCAGTTTTCGAGGGGGCTCCTACGAGCAGTACTTC. Amino acid sequence: CASSFRGGSYEQYF.

The rearrangement links TRBV7-9 to TRBJ1-5; D is unresolved. V was trimmed by 2 bases and J by 5 bases, leaving 10 bases between them. CDR3 size: 14 residues. Germline loops: CDR1 SEHNR, CDR2 FQNEAQ (reference sequence). The CDR3 DNA is TGTGCCAGCAGCTTAATGGGCCGAGATCAGCCCCAGCATTTT. Its translation is CASSLMGRDQPQHF.

This clone occurred a few times. CDR3 DNA sequence: TGTGCCAGCAGCGCCGGAGGAAAGCACGTACCCACAGATACGCAGTATTTT. It specifies CASSAGGKHVPTDTQYF. The chain combines TRBV14 with TRBJ2-3; D is perhaps TRBD2 (5 bases). This CDR3 is 17 amino acids long. Germline assignment: CDR1 SGHDN and CDR2 FVKESK. V was shortened by 5 bases and J by 2 bases, with 20 bases between the two germline ends.

In its sample, this clone was seen a few times. The chain combines TRBV10-3 with TRBJ2-3; TRBD2 might be the D (6 bases). The CDR3 covers 12 residues. V shed 8 bases and J shed 0 bases, with 6 bases lying between them. Germline assignment: CDR1 ENHRY and CDR2 SYGVKD. The CDR3 DNA reads as TGTGCCATCGGGGGGAGCACAGATACGCAGTATTTT. This translates into CAIGGSTDTQYF.

This clone was detected only a few times. This rearrangement joins TRBV6-5 to TRBJ2-1, with a tentative D call TRBD2 (6 bases). Germline V gene lookup returns CDR1 MNHEY and CDR2 SVGAGI. The CDR3 length is 15 residues. Trimming left V 5 bases short and J 6 bases short, with 17 bases between. The CDR3 DNA sequence: TGTGCCAGCAGTCTCGGGAGAAGCTATTTCAATGAGCAGTTCTTC. It yields the protein CASSLGRSYFNEQFF.

The chain uses TRBV14 and TRBJ2-4; 9 nucleotides agree with TRBD1. Germline values: CDR1 SGHDN, CDR2 FVKESK. Trimming took 3 bases from V and 8 from J; bases not matched to a gene: 5. This CDR3 comprises 14 residues. The CDR3, as DNA: TGTGCCAGCAGCCAGACAGGGGGTCGGCACATTCAGTACTTC. This translates into CASSQTGGRHIQYF. The variable domain in full, completed from reference TRBV14 and TRBJ2-4, reads EAGVTQFPSHSVIEKGQTVTLRCDPISGHDNLYWYRRVMGKEIKFLLHFVKESKQDESGMPNNRFLAERTGGTYSTLKVQPAELEDSGVYFCASSQTGGRHIQYFGAGTRLSVL.

This clone was counted a few times. CDR3 DNA: TGCGCCAGCAGCCCGGACAGGGACTATGGCTACACCTTC. Translating it yields CASSPDRDYGYTF. This chain links TRBV4-1 with TRBJ1-2; 8 nucleotides match TRBD1. The V and J ends lost 4 bases and 3 bases, in that order; junction bases with no gene match: 1. The CDR3 contains 13 residues. The germline V gene encodes CDR1 MGHRA and CDR2 YSYEKL.

The V and J genes are TRBV2 and TRBJ2-7; 7 positions match TRBD1. CDR3 size: 15 residues. After removal of 7 bases from V and 7 bases from J, the junction contained 16 bases not matched to a gene. The germline V gene has CDR1 SNHLY and CDR2 FYNNEI. The CDR3 reads CASKGTTGRYSEQYF. The CDR3 DNA follows: TGTGCCAGCAAGGGAACGACAGGGCGGTATTCGGAGCAGTACTTC.

The chain employs TRBV7-9 and TRBJ2-5; perhaps TRBD2 as D (6 bases). CDR3 length equals 15 residues. Germline V gene data show CDR1 as SEHNR and CDR2 as FQNEAQ (reference sequence). Trimming stripped 4 bases from V and 5 bases from J, with 17 bases between. CDR3: CASSSPELGGETQYF. For the CDR3, the DNA is TGTGCCAGCAGCTCACCAGAACTAGGAGGGGAGACCCAGTACTTC.

The chain is built from TRBV25-1 and TRBJ1-1, with 9 bases lining up with TRBD1. Germline trimming cut 4 bases from V and 3 bases from J; bases unmatched to any gene: 0. Germline V CDR1 and CDR2: MGHDK, SYGVNS. CDR3 length: 13 amino acids. For the CDR3, the DNA is TGTGCCAGCAGTGGACAGGGGGACACTGAAGCTTTCTTT. Its protein is CASSGQGDTEAFF.